The rows below give T cell receptor beta chains drawn from one sample of a study of cytomegalovirus exposure and HLA in healthy donors. Sequencing used immunoSEQ multiplex PCR; TCRdb keeps in-frame clones, though not all of them. The table records around 71,000 clones, 85% to 95% of them present only once. The sample consisted of PBMCs. The receptors derive from a man between 18 and 29 years old in good health and CMV-seropositive. The CDR3 runs from the conserved cysteine through the conserved F or W. The D gene is left open where the match is weak. Some rows mark clone size as missing; the rest say once, few, many or name a class of expanded clone.

TRBV30	TRBD2	TRBJ2-3	.	TGTGCCTGGAGTGCCCGACTAGCGGGGGTTCCGAGCACAGATACGCAGTATTTT	CAWSARLAGVPSTDTQYF
TRBV4-2	TRBD2	TRBJ2-3	.	TGTGCCAGCAGCCAAGTCCAAAGCGGGGGGGCCGAATCAGATACGCAGTATTTT	CASSQVQSGGAESDTQYF
TRBV6-6	.	TRBJ1-5	.	TGTGCCAGCAGTTACTCGAGAAGAGGATTGGCTCAGCCCCAGCATTTT	CASSYSRRGLAQPQHF
TRBV6-1	.	TRBJ2-7	.	TGTGCCAGCGGAGACACCGGGGTCTACGAGCAGTACTTC	CASGDTGVYEQYF
TRBV30	TRBD1	TRBJ2-5	.	TGTGCCTGGACTACGGGACAGCTCTCCCAAGAGACCCAGTACTTC	CAWTTGQLSQETQYF
TRBV27	TRBD2	TRBJ2-2	.	TGTGCCAGCGGCGGGACTAGATCTTCGGGGGAGCTGTTTTTT	CASGGTRSSGELFF
TRBV6-5	.	TRBJ2-2	once	TGTGCCAGCAGTTACTCGTTGGAGGCCGGGGAGCTGTTTTTT	CASSYSLEAGELFF
TRBV2	.	TRBJ2-5	.	TGTGCCAGCTCCTTGTACGGGAGTATAGAGACCCAGTACTTC	CASSLYGSIETQYF
TRBV10-3	TRBD1	TRBJ2-3	.	TGTGCCATCAGTCCCAGGGGGACAGATACGCAGTATTTT	CAISPRGTDTQYF
TRBV7-3	.	TRBJ2-2	.	TGTGCCAGCAGCGTAGTGGTCACCGGGGAGCTGTTTTTT	CASSVVVTGELFF
TRBV29-1	.	TRBJ2-1	.	TGCAGCGCCTGGGGGGTGGGGGAGTCAGGGAATGAGCAGTTCTTC	CSAWGVGESGNEQFF
TRBV7-3	TRBD2	TRBJ2-5	.	TGTGCCAGCAGCTTCCAGCGGGGGGGAGGAGAGACCCAGTACTTC	CASSFQRGGGETQYF
TRBV13	TRBD1	TRBJ1-4	.	TGTGCCAGCAGCTTTTTTTCCGGGACAGGTGGCGAAAAACTGTTTTTT	CASSFFSGTGGEKLFF
TRBV4-1	.	TRBJ1-5	.	TGCGCCAGCAGCGAACAGGGTTGGCAGCCCCAGCATTTT	CASSEQGWQPQHF
TRBV6-5	TRBD2	TRBJ2-7	.	TGTGCCACCACCCCCGCGGGAGCCTACGAGCAGTACTTC	CATTPAGAYEQYF
TRBV19	TRBD1	TRBJ2-5	.	TGTGCCAGTAGTACAACGACAGGGGAAGAGACCCAGTACTTC	CASSTTTGEETQYF
TRBV7-9	TRBD2	TRBJ2-3	.	TGTGCCAGCAGCCCCGGGACTAGCGGGAGCAACACAGATACGCAGTATTTT	CASSPGTSGSNTDTQYF
TRBV5-1	.	TRBJ2-1	.	TGCGCCAGCAGACAACTAGGGAGCACCTACAATGAGCAGTTCTTC	CASRQLGSTYNEQFF
TRBV5-1	TRBD2	TRBJ2-1	few	TGCGCCAGCAGCTCGAATATAGCGGGGTACAATGAGCAGTTCTTC	CASSSNIAGYNEQFF
TRBV28	.	TRBJ1-5	.	TGTGCCAGCACCCCCGGTGCTCAGCCCCAGCATTTT	CASTPGAQPQHF
TRBV4-1	.	TRBJ2-7	.	TGCGCCAGCAGCCAAGACCTTTTGGGAGGTAGGAGCTACGAGCAGTACTTC	CASSQDLLGGRSYEQYF
TRBV5-1	.	TRBJ1-5	.	TGCGCCAGCAGCGTTAAGCCTCGGCCCCAGCATTTT	CASSVKPRPQHF
TRBV2	TRBD1	TRBJ1-1	.	TGTGCCAGCAAGTCCGGGACAGTCGCTTTCTTT	CASKSGTVAFF
TRBV29-1	TRBD2	TRBJ2-7	.	TGCAGCGTGGGACTAGCGGGGACCTACGAGCAGTACTTC	CSVGLAGTYEQYF
TRBV5-4	.	TRBJ2-3	.	TGTGCCAGCAGCTTGGCATCAGGGAGCACAGATACGCAGTATTTT	CASSLASGSTDTQYF
TRBV5-1	.	TRBJ2-7	once	TGCGCCAGCAGTTTCGGACAGACGGAGCAGTACTTC	CASSFGQTEQYF
TRBV9	.	TRBJ1-2	.	TGTGCCAGCAGCGCTACAGATTACGGCTACACCTTC	CASSATDYGYTF
TRBV9	TRBD1	TRBJ2-5	.	TGTGCCAGCAGCGTAGTCCCTGGACAGGGGATGAAGACCCAGTACTTC	CASSVVPGQGMKTQYF
TRBV5-1	.	TRBJ2-7	.	TGCGCCAGCAGCCAAACACAGGGTAACTACGAGCAGTACTTC	CASSQTQGNYEQYF